A selection of T cell receptor beta chains follows, all from one sample in a study of blood T cell repertoires in COVID-19. Method: immunoSEQ multiplex PCR; TCRdb's copy keeps in-frame clones and lacks some. The sample has about 100,000 clones, roughly 85% seen once. The specimen was peripheral blood. All receptors come from a man in his 70s with active or convalescent COVID-19. CDR3s include the opening cysteine and the closing phenylalanine or tryptophan. A D gene is named only where the DNA matches it firmly. The size entry is marked missing in some rows and otherwise reads once, few, many or a size class.

J gene,CDR3 length,clone size,V gene,D gene,CDR3 DNA,CDR3 protein
TRBJ1-2,15,few,TRBV4-3,.,TGCGCCAGCAGCCAAGTTGGGGCCAACTACAATGGCTACACCTTC,CASSQVGANYNGYTF
TRBJ2-3,15,.,TRBV9,.,TGTGCCAGCAGCGCCCGGGACTGGGACACAGATACGCAGTATTTT,CASSARDWDTDTQYF
TRBJ2-7,15,.,TRBV13,TRBD1,TGTGCCAGCAGCAACCTACAGGGGGCGAGGAACGAGCAGTACTTC,CASSNLQGARNEQYF
TRBJ2-1,15,.,TRBV5-4,TRBD2,TGTGCCAGCAGCACGGGAGGGAGCTCCTACAATGAGCAGTTCTTC,CASSTGGSSYNEQFF
TRBJ2-7,14,once,TRBV19,TRBD2,TGTGCCAGTAGCCGAGCGGGAGAGATGTACGAGCAGTACTTC,CASSRAGEMYEQYF
TRBJ1-3,16,.,TRBV7-2,.,TGTGCCAGCAGCTTAGTACATGGACAGACGGGAAACACCATATATTTT,CASSLVHGQTGNTIYF
TRBJ2-5,16,.,TRBV5-1,TRBD2,TGCGCCAGCAGCTTACCGGCGGGAGTTGGCCAAGAGACCCAGTACTTC,CASSLPAGVGQETQYF
TRBJ1-6,15,.,TRBV23-1,TRBD1,TGCGCCAGCAGTACCTCAGGGGGCGGTAATTCACCCCTCCACTTT,CASSTSGGGNSPLHF
TRBJ1-2,14,.,TRBV6-5,.,TGTGCCAGCAGACCCGGAATAGGGGACTATGGCTACACCTTC,CASRPGIGDYGYTF
TRBJ2-7,12,.,TRBV7-9,.,TGTGCCAGCAGCGACTGGCTACCAGAGCAGTACTTC,CASSDWLPEQYF
TRBJ2-6,16,.,TRBV6-6,.,TGTGCCAGCAGTCGACAGGTGCCCTCTGGGGCCAACGTCCTGACTTTC,CASSRQVPSGANVLTF
TRBJ1-6,16,.,TRBV7-9,TRBD1,TGTGCCAGCAGCTCCCCGCGACAGGGGTTTAATTCACCCCTCCACTTT,CASSSPRQGFNSPLHF
TRBJ2-5,12,.,TRBV5-8,.,TGTGCCAGCAGCTTACTACAAGAGACCCAGTACTTC,CASSLLQETQYF
TRBJ2-7,14,.,TRBV15,TRBD1,TGTGCCACCAGCAGTTCAGGGGGTAGGTACGAGCAGTACTTC,CATSSSGGRYEQYF
TRBJ2-3,17,.,TRBV21-1,.,TGTGCCAGCAGCAAAGGGAGCCCCTTAGAATGCACAGATACGCAGTATTTT,CASSKGSPLECTDTQYF
TRBJ1-4,17,.,TRBV7-2,.,TGTGCCAGCAGCTTCGAAAGCCCTGGATGGGCAAGGGAAAAACTGTTTTTT,CASSFESPGWAREKLFF
TRBJ1-2,13,.,TRBV12-3/TRBV12-4,.,TGTGCCAGCAGTTCCTCACGGGACTATGGCTACACCTTC,CASSSSRDYGYTF
TRBJ1-3,14,.,TRBV14,.,TGTGCCAGCAGCCACGGTCTCTCTGGAAACACCATATATTTT,CASSHGLSGNTIYF
TRBJ2-5,15,few,TRBV4-1,.,TGCGCCAGCAGCCAAGATCACAGGGCACAAGAGACCCAGTACTTC,CASSQDHRAQETQYF
TRBJ1-2,16,few,TRBV3-1/TRBV3-2,TRBD1,TGTGCCAGCAGCCATACAGACAGGGGCGGAAAAAATGGCTACACCTTC,CASSHTDRGGKNGYTF
TRBJ1-2,16,.,TRBV7-3,.,TGTGCCAGCAGCGCTTTCCCGGGACATCGTTTTAATGGCTACACCTTC,CASSAFPGHRFNGYTF
TRBJ1-1,13,few,TRBV28,.,TGTGCCAGCAGTTTCAGCAGGGGCACTGAAGCTTTCTTT,CASSFSRGTEAFF
TRBJ2-7,15,.,TRBV4-1,.,TGCGCCAGCAGCCTCCGATCAGCCCCAGGGTACGAGCAGTACTTC,CASSLRSAPGYEQYF
TRBJ2-1,14,.,TRBV6-6,TRBD2,TGTGCCAGCAGTCAGTTAGCGGGAGGCTGGGAGCAGTTCTTC,CASSQLAGGWEQFF
TRBJ2-2,16,.,TRBV30,.,TGTGCCTGGAGCTCTCGGGCGGGACCCCGGGGGGGGGAGCTGTTTTTT,CAWSSRAGPRGGELFF
TRBJ2-7,15,once,TRBV4-3,TRBD1,TGCGCCAGCAGCCAAGCAAGGGGGCTTATCCACGAGCAGTACTTC,CASSQARGLIHEQYF
TRBJ2-3,15,.,TRBV28,.,TGTGCCAGCAGTTTATTGGCGGGGCTCACAGATACGCAGTATTTT,CASSLLAGLTDTQYF
TRBJ2-1,12,.,TRBV27,.,TGTGCCAGCAGTTTAGGAGCCAGTGGGCAGTTCTTC,CASSLGASGQFF
TRBJ1-4,13,.,TRBV7-9,.,TGTGCCAGCAGCCCCCCCGGGGGGGAAAAACTGTTTTTT,CASSPPGGEKLFF
TRBJ2-1,17,.,TRBV18,TRBD1,TGTGCCAGCTCACAGGGACAGGTCCGTCTCTCCTACAATGAGCAGTTCTTC,CASSQGQVRLSYNEQFF
TRBJ1-2,12,few,TRBV6-2/TRBV6-3,.,TGTGCCAGCAGTTCGGCGGGCTATGGCTACACCTTC,CASSSAGYGYTF
TRBJ1-1,13,once,TRBV28,.,TGTGCCAGCAGTGGTACAGGACGCTCTGAAGCTTTCTTT,CASSGTGRSEAFF
TRBJ2-7,16,.,TRBV4-1,.,TGCGCCAGCAGCCAAGAGGGTGCCGGGATCCTAGGCGAGCAGTACTTC,CASSQEGAGILGEQYF
TRBJ2-7,14,.,TRBV19,TRBD1,TGTGCCAGTAGTACCGGGACAGGTTCCTACGAGCAGTACTTC,CASSTGTGSYEQYF
TRBJ1-2,12,.,TRBV12-3/TRBV12-4,.,TGTGCCAGCACACGCCGACTCCAGGGCTACACCTTC,CASTRRLQGYTF
TRBJ2-7,13,.,TRBV29-1,.,TGCAGCGTTGTGTTGTCAGGGGTTGGGGAGCAGTACTTC,CSVVLSGVGEQYF
TRBJ2-1,12,.,TRBV7-2,.,TGTGCCAGCAGCTTTTACAACAATGAGCAGTTCTTC,CASSFYNNEQFF
TRBJ1-2,12,.,TRBV3-1/TRBV3-2,.,TGTGCCAGCAGCCCAGGGGATTACGGCTACACCTTC,CASSPGDYGYTF
TRBJ1-3,17,.,TRBV28,TRBD1,TGTGCCAGCAGTATCGGACAGGCCGCGGTCTCTGGAAACACCATATATTTT,CASSIGQAAVSGNTIYF
TRBJ2-1,17,.,TRBV7-8,TRBD2,TGTGCCAGCAGCTTAGTTGGACTAGCGGGAAACCACAATGAGCAGTTCTTC,CASSLVGLAGNHNEQFF
TRBJ2-7,17,.,TRBV5-4,TRBD2,TGTGCCAGCAGCTTGGGACCACTAGCGGGAGGTGCCTACGAGCAGTACTTC,CASSLGPLAGGAYEQYF
TRBJ1-5,16,.,TRBV19,.,TGTGCCAGTAGTATTGGAGTTGACGGCGGTACACGGCCCCAGCATTTT,CASSIGVDGGTRPQHF
TRBJ2-7,13,.,TRBV5-6,.,TGTGCCAGCAGCAGGGGGTTGGAGTACGAGCAGTACTTC,CASSRGLEYEQYF
TRBJ2-5,18,.,TRBV7-9,TRBD2,TGTGCCAGCAGCTCTCGGGGTAGCGGGAGTCCCATAGGCGAGACCCAGTACTTC,CASSSRGSGSPIGETQYF
TRBJ2-2,15,.,TRBV6-5,.,TGTGCCAGCAGCCGACAGGCGACGAACACCGGGGAGCTGTTTTTT,CASSRQATNTGELFF
TRBJ2-3,16,many,TRBV5-1,.,TGCGCCAGCAGCTTGGCCCCAAGCGGAGGTACAGATACGCAGTATTTT,CASSLAPSGGTDTQYF
TRBJ2-1,13,.,TRBV29-1,.,TGCAGCGTTGCGGGGCTAGCGAACGATGAGCAGTTCTTC,CSVAGLANDEQFF
TRBJ2-3,15,.,TRBV7-8,.,TGTGCCAGCAGCCCTACGGACAGACCCACAGATACGCAGTATTTT,CASSPTDRPTDTQYF
TRBJ2-3,14,few,TRBV29-1,TRBD2,TGCAGCGTTTACGGGACTAGCAGGGCAGATACGCAGTATTTT,CSVYGTSRADTQYF
TRBJ2-7,17,.,TRBV7-2,TRBD2,TGTGCCAGCAGCTTAGGAGGGGGACTAGCGGGAACCTACGAGCAGTACTTC,CASSLGGGLAGTYEQYF
TRBJ2-7,14,.,TRBV18,TRBD1,TGTGCCAGCTCAGCAGGGACAGCTCCCTACGAGCAGTACTTC,CASSAGTAPYEQYF
TRBJ2-7,18,.,TRBV7-2,TRBD1,TGTGCCAGCAGCCTTAGCCTCCGCACAGGGGGCTTCGGGAACGAGCAGTACTTC,CASSLSLRTGGFGNEQYF
TRBJ1-5,13,.,TRBV30,.,TGTGCCTGGAGTGTACGGGGAAACCAGCCCCAGCATTTT,CAWSVRGNQPQHF
TRBJ2-1,15,.,TRBV5-1,TRBD2,TGCGCCAGCAGCTTGCGACTAGCGGGAAATAATGAGCAGTTCTTC,CASSLRLAGNNEQFF